This T cell receptor (beta chain) was recorded in a study of control samples from healthy donors and cancer patients. Germline V lookup: CDR1 SGDLS, CDR2 YYNGEE. The CDR3 is made up of 15 amino acids. V gave up 4 bases and J gave up 6 bases, with 19 bases separating them. The assay was immunoSEQ multiplex PCR, and TCRdb's table has in-frame clones only and misses some. The sample holds about 92,000 clones, roughly four fifths seen once. The receptor comes from a woman aged 60-75 years in good health. The material sequenced was blood. The chain employs TRBV9 and TRBJ1-2; tentatively, D is TRBD1 (5 bases). The CDR3 is CASSRLEGERNGYTF. CDR3 coding DNA: TGTGCCAGCAGCCGGTTAGAAGGGGAGAGAAATGGCTACACCTTC.